The source of this T cell receptor (beta chain) is a study of T cells in Graves' hyperthyroidism and ophthalmopathy. Germline loops: CDR1 SGHTA, CDR2 FQGNSA. V dropped 3 bases and J dropped 0 bases, with 6 bases sitting between them. The CDR3 loop spans 15 amino acids. This clonotype was found many times. Using RNA transcripts as the source, TCR beta CDR3 regions were amplified. HTBI primers were employed in a first-round RT-PCR of the TCR CDR3. A single record per CDR3 protein comes from TCRdb applying MiXCR to the multiplex PCR reads. This table has 350,000 or so distinct CDR3 sequences, about a sixth appearing once.

This clonotype was obtained from a woman between 40 and 50 years old with Graves' ophthalmopathy. The V call is TRBV7-2, the J call TRBJ1-6, with D unclear. The specimen was blood. In nucleotides, the CDR3 is TGTGCCAGCAGCTTTTACCTCTCCTATAATTCACCCCTCCACTTT. Translation gives CASSFYLSYNSPLHF.